This TCR beta chain was observed in a study of T-cell reconstitution after alpha-beta-depleted transplantation in children. The CDR3 totals 18 residues. CDR1 and CDR2 from the germline V gene are SGHNT and YENEEA. Germline trimming cut 2 bases from V and 5 bases from J; bases unmatched to any gene: 14. This clonotype was recorded at least ten times. Unique molecular identifiers were used to barcode this TCRbeta library. One entry per CDR3 protein, called by TCRdb with MiXCR from the PCR reads. The table shows some 640,000 distinct CDR3 sequences, with about 15% occurring only once. The chain couples TRBV11-3 to TRBJ2-5, with 10 nucleotides matching TRBD2. The sample here was PBMCs from the stem cell graft donor, taken from the stem cell graft. This sequence was found in a human donor who donated a stem cell graft to a child with acute myeloid leukemia. The CDR3, as DNA: TGTGCCAGCAGCTTATTTGGTAGCGGGGGGTCCCACGGGGAGACCCAGTACTTC. Protein product: CASSLFGSGGSHGETQYF.